Shown below are 18 T cell receptor beta chains from a single sample sequenced in a study of T cell changes during pregnancy in multiple sclerosis. The protocol was immunoSEQ multiplex PCR, while the TCRdb copy is restricted to in-frame clones and leaves out a portion. The repertoire holds tens of thousands of clones, almost 95% seen once, with roughly 1.9% in the top ten. This specimen was peripheral blood, taken in the third trimester of pregnancy. The receptor source for this set is a female donor in good health, enrolled as a control in a pregnancy study.

In this sample, this clone turned up once. The chain employs TRBV10-3 and TRBJ1-2; no definite D call. The CDR3 is made up of 14 amino acids. The ends were cut back, 3 bases at V and 6 bases at J, with 14 bases in the middle. Per germline, CDR1 ENHRY and CDR2 SYGVKD. CDR3 coding DNA: TGTGCCATCAGTGATTCCGGGTCGGCGGATGGCTACACCTTC. Protein sequence: CAISDSGSADGYTF.

The V call is TRBV28, the J call TRBJ1-1; 8 bases are a match to TRBD1. Germline trimming cut 6 bases from V and 5 bases from J; bases unmatched to any gene: 5. Germline V lookup: CDR1 MDHEN, CDR2 SYDVKM. The CDR3 runs 13 residues. The CDR3 bases are TGTGCCAGCAGCTCAGGGGGCCAGACTGAAGCTTTCTTT. As protein: CASSSGGQTEAFF.

The chain carries TRBV30 and TRBJ2-5; 9 bases match TRBD2. The junction had 9 bases not matched to a gene; V was cut back by 2 bases and J by 5 bases. The germline gives CDR1 GTSNPN, CDR2 SVGIG (reference sequence). The CDR3 sequence is 15 residues long. The CDR3 region is CAWSPPGAGGETQYF. The CDR3 DNA is TGTGCCTGGAGTCCGCCCGGCGCGGGGGGGGAGACCCAGTACTTC.

V gene TRBV5-1 combines with J gene TRBJ2-1; 9 nucleotides match TRBD2. CDR1 and CDR2 (germline): SGHRS, YFSETQ. Trimming took 3 bases from V and 0 from J; bases not matched to a gene: 4. The CDR3 has 16 residues. The CDR3 region has the DNA TGCGCCAGCAGCTCCCTAGCGGGGAGCTCCTACAATGAGCAGTTCTTC. Encoded protein: CASSSLAGSSYNEQFF.

The chain employs TRBV7-2 and TRBJ1-1; TRBD1 is a possible D gene (6 bases). This CDR3 is built from 13 residues. V lost 5 bases and J 1 base, leaving 8 bases between the germline ends. In germline, CDR1 is SGHTA, CDR2 FQGNSA. The CDR3 loop reads CASSRQENTEAFF. In DNA form, the CDR3 reads TGTGCCAGCAGCCGACAGGAGAACACTGAAGCTTTCTTT. The entire variable domain, with the rest obtained from reference TRBV7-2 and TRBJ1-1, is as follows: GAGVSQSPSNKVTEKGKDVELRCDPISGHTALYWYRQSLGQGLEFLIYFQGNSAPDKSGLPSDRFSAERTGGSVSTLTIQRTQQEDSAVYLCASSRQENTEAFFGQGTRLTVV.

The chain is built from TRBV7-8 and TRBJ2-7; no clear D gene. Germline CDR1 and CDR2: SGHVS and FQNEAQ. V dropped 5 bases and J dropped 2 bases, with 16 bases sitting between them. The CDR3 spans 15 residues. The CDR3 DNA follows: TGTGCCAGCAGCCCCATTGCCTACTCAACCTACGAGCAGTACTTC. This gives the protein CASSPIAYSTYEQYF.

The chain couples TRBV6-5 to TRBJ2-5; 11 bases map to TRBD2. CDR1 and CDR2 from the germline V gene are MNHEY and SVGAGI. V was pared by 6 bases and J by 0 bases, with 3 bases of the junction left unmatched. This CDR3 region has 15 residues. CDR3 residues: CASRVAGGYQETQYF. CDR3 DNA sequence: TGTGCCAGCAGGGTAGCGGGGGGGTACCAAGAGACCCAGTACTTC.

The genes are TRBV7-9 and TRBJ2-5; 7 bases line up with TRBD2. The V and J ends lost 8 bases and 3 bases, in that order; junction bases with no gene match: 9. Germline V CDR1 and CDR2: SEHNR, FQNEAQ (reference sequence). The CDR3 has 14 amino acids. CDR3 DNA: TGTGCCAGCCGACACGGGGGGATCGAAGAGACCCAGTACTTC. This codes for CASRHGGIEETQYF.

V gene TRBV5-1 combines with J gene TRBJ2-1; TRBD2 agrees at 13 bases. Per the germline V gene, CDR1 is SGHRS and CDR2 is YFSETQ. The CDR3 is made up of 16 amino acids. With V trimmed by 2 bases and J by 4 bases, 3 bases remained unmatched. CDR3 DNA: TGCGCCAGCAGCTTCTGGACTAGCGGGAGTTACAATGAGCAGTTCTTC. The encoded protein is CASSFWTSGSYNEQFF.

This chain joins TRBV7-9 and TRBJ2-7, with D uncertain. Per the germline V gene, CDR1 is SEHNR and CDR2 is FQNEAQ (reference sequence). There are 12 residues in the CDR3. Trimming shortened V by 2 bases and J by 6 bases, and 8 bases separated the two germline ends. For the CDR3, the DNA is TGTGCCAGCAGCTTATCCTGGGCCGAGCAGTACTTC. Translating it yields CASSLSWAEQYF.

V and J are TRBV6-6 and TRBJ1-2; D possibly corresponds to TRBD1 (5 bases). Trimming left V 10 bases short and J 2 bases short, with 11 bases between. This CDR3 has 12 amino acids. Germline CDR1 reads MNHNY; CDR2 reads SVGAGI (reference sequence). The CDR3 is CAIWGGNYGYTF. The DNA for the CDR3 is TGTGCCATTTGGGGGGGGAACTATGGCTACACCTTC.

This clone was observed a handful of times. V and J are TRBV6-5 and TRBJ1-1, with TRBD1 matching over 7 bases. Per germline, CDR1 MNHEY and CDR2 SVGAGI. Trimming cost V 5 bases and J 1 base; bases outside gene matches: 4. There are 14 residues in the CDR3. CDR3 sequence reads: CASSGRQGNTEAFF. CDR3 nucleotide sequence: TGTGCCAGCAGTGGGAGACAGGGGAACACTGAAGCTTTCTTT.

This CDR3 reads CASSINRAYGETQYF. The DNA for the CDR3 is TGTGCCAGTAGTATAAACAGGGCCTATGGGGAGACCCAGTACTTC. The V and J genes are TRBV19 and TRBJ2-5; possible D gene TRBD1, 6 bases. Trimming cost V 2 bases and J 5 bases, with 15 bases left between them. Germline lookup yields CDR1 LNHDA and CDR2 SQIVND (reference sequence). CDR3 length: 15 residues.

This clone occurred once. The chain recombines TRBV7-9 with TRBJ1-2, with TRBD1 matching 12 bases. This CDR3 spans 14 amino acids. Germline V gene data show CDR1 as SEHNR and CDR2 as FQNEAQ (reference sequence). The V gene end was trimmed by 3 bases and the J gene end by 8 bases; junction bases not matched to a gene: 4. CDR3 loop: CASSLGQGARGYTF. DNA for the CDR3: TGTGCCAGCAGCTTGGGACAGGGGGCGCGAGGCTACACCTTC.

The count of this clone is one. CDR3 coding DNA: TGCAGCGTGACAGGGTATGGCTACACCTTC. It encodes CSVTGYGYTF. This chain connects TRBV29-1 to TRBJ1-2, with 7 bases fitting TRBD1. Looked up from germline, CDR1 is SQVTM and CDR2 is ANQGSEA. This CDR3 is 10 amino acids long. V shed 6 bases and J 5 bases; nucleotides not matched to a gene: 0. The whole variable domain, filled in from reference TRBV29-1 and TRBJ1-2, reads SAVISQKPSRDICQRGTSLTIQCQVDSQVTMMFWYRQQPGQSLTLIATANQGSEATYESGFVIDKFPISRPNLTFSTLTVSNMSPEDSSIYLCSVTGYGYTFGSGTRLTVV.

The rearrangement joins TRBV7-6 to TRBJ1-1; 8 nucleotides match TRBD1. Per the germline V gene, CDR1 is SGHVS and CDR2 is FNYEAQ. The V segment lost 2 bases and the J segment 6 bases; nucleotides outside the gene matches: 5. The CDR3 totals 14 residues. The CDR3 DNA reads TGTGCCAGCAGCTTAAAGACAGGGGTTTCTGAAGCTTTCTTT. Its translation is CASSLKTGVSEAFF.

V usage is TRBV11-2 and J usage is TRBJ2-1; 8 bases match TRBD2. The CDR3 length is 15 residues. The germline CDR1 and CDR2 sequences are SGHAT and FQNNGV. V trimming: 2 bases; J trimming: 6 bases; junction bases outside the gene matches: 6. Written as DNA, the CDR3 is TGTGCCAGCAGCTTACTAGCGGGTACGGTCAATGAGCAGTTCTTC. It yields the protein CASSLLAGTVNEQFF.

The CDR3 spells CAWMGGGDGTYEQYF. The DNA for the CDR3 is TGTGCCTGGATGGGAGGGGGGGACGGCACCTACGAGCAGTACTTC. This chain connects TRBV30 to TRBJ2-7; tentative D call: TRBD2 (7 bases). V was pared by 4 bases and J by 2 bases, with 18 bases between. The CDR3 has 15 amino acids. Germline CDR1 and CDR2: GTSNPN and SVGIG (reference sequence).